This T cell receptor (beta chain) emerged from a study of T cells after yellow fever vaccination. The study, taken as a whole, reports: Researchers report a weaker secondary response that nonetheless peaked faster, day 5 versus 15.

In making TCR cDNA, 5'RACE template switching added a universal primer site and UMIs to it. TCRdb re-called the 5' RACE reads through MiXCR, storing one row per CDR3 protein. The sample holds hundreds of thousands of distinct CDR3 sequences, less than 4.5% seen once. In this sample, this clonotype turned up many times. Its specificity is not known. V was clipped by 4 bases and J by 0 bases, with 10 bases between them. Germline CDR1 reads LNHNV; CDR2 reads YYDKDF (reference sequence). The CDR3 has 15 residues. Sequencing was performed on PBMCs, taken on the day of the yellow fever booster vaccination. This clonotype was sampled from a man between 18 and 35 years old who received the YFV17D yellow fever vaccine. The V gene is TRBV15, the J gene TRBJ1-5; D gene unclear. The CDR3: CATSNGDYSNQPQHF. CDR3 DNA sequence: TGTGCCACCAGCAACGGAGATTATAGCAATCAGCCCCAGCATTTT. Full variable domain (rest looked up from reference TRBV15 and TRBJ1-5): DAMVIQNPRYQVTQFGKPVTLSCSQTLNHNVMYWYQQKSSQAPKLLFHYYDKDFNNEADTPDNFQSRRPNTSFCFLDIRSPGLGDTAMYLCATSNGDYSNQPQHFGDGTRLSIL.